Listed here are 21 T cell receptor beta chains from one sample, sequenced in a study of cytomegalovirus exposure and HLA in healthy donors. 13 Jbeta primers and 60 Vbeta primers were used for the PCR. Data came from immunoSEQ multiplex PCR; TCRdb stores just in-frame clones and leaves some out. This sample has 110,000 or so clones, with approximately 83% found just once. Sequenced sample: PBMCs. These TCRs come from a woman between 18 and 29 years old in good health and CMV-seronegative.

The rearrangement joins TRBV15 to TRBJ2-2; a weak D match, TRBD1 (5 bases). Germline V CDR1 and CDR2: LNHNV, YYDKDF (reference sequence). Trimming removed 0 bases at V and 4 bases at J, with 6 bases between. This CDR3 has 14 amino acids. This CDR3 reads CATSRDRGTGELFF. Here the CDR3 DNA reads TGTGCCACCAGCAGAGATAGGGGCACCGGGGAGCTGTTTTTT.

On this clone itself: Its ends do not fully match the called genes, so a read error is possible. The gene calls are TRBV7-7 and TRBJ2-5; 7 positions agree with TRBD2. Germline assignment: CDR1 SSHAT and CDR2 FNYEAQ (reference sequence). The CDR3 spans 14 residues. Here the CDR3 DNA reads TGTGCTAGCAGCACGGGACTATCACAAGAGACCCAGTACTTC. Residues: CASSTGLSQETQYF.

The chain combines TRBV7-9 with TRBJ2-3; 13 nucleotides agree with TRBD2. CDR3 size: 14 residues. The V gene end was trimmed by 5 bases and the J gene end by 7 bases; junction bases not matched to a gene: 3. CDR1 is SEHNR and CDR2 is FQNEAQ in the germline V gene (reference sequence). The CDR3 DNA follows: TGTGCCAGCAGCCCGGGACTAGCGGGGTATACGCAGTATTTT. It encodes CASSPGLAGYTQYF.

This clone was counted a single time. The chain has TRBV27 and TRBJ2-7; 8 bases map to TRBD2. This CDR3 region has 13 residues. V lost 5 bases to trimming and J lost 3 bases; unmatched junction nucleotides: 3. The germline V gene encodes CDR1 MNHEY and CDR2 SMNVEV (reference sequence). CDR3 amino acids: CASSPGTSYEQYF. CDR3 nucleotides: TGTGCCAGCAGTCCAGGGACTAGCTACGAGCAGTACTTC.

The V and J genes are TRBV5-4 and TRBJ2-5, with TRBD2 identical over 7 bases. The CDR3 length is 14 residues. CDR1 and CDR2 from the germline V gene are SGHNT and YYREEE (reference sequence). The junction had 10 bases not matched to a gene; V was cut back by 6 bases and J by 5 bases. The DNA of the CDR3 is TGTGCCAGCATGATTGTGGGGGGGGAGGAGACCCAGTACTTC. This sequence encodes CASMIVGGEETQYF.

This rearrangement joins TRBV7-7 to TRBJ2-5, with D perhaps matching TRBD1 (6 bases). In germline, CDR1 is SSHAT, CDR2 FNYEAQ (reference sequence). The V end was cut by 5 bases, the J end by 1 base, with 11 bases between. This CDR3 contains 14 residues. Written as DNA, the CDR3 is TGTGCCAGCAGCCCGGGACACCTCCAAGAGACCCAGTACTTC. It codes for CASSPGHLQETQYF. Full variable domain (remainder filled in from reference TRBV7-7 and TRBJ2-5): GAGVSQSPRYKVTKRGQDVTLRCDPISSHATLYWYQQALGQGPEFLTYFNYEAQPDKSGLPSDRFSAERPEGSISTLTIQRTEQRDSAMYRCASSPGHLQETQYFGPGTRLLVL.

The chain is built from TRBV7-9 and TRBJ1-4, with TRBD1 identical over 8 bases. The J segment lost 7 bases and the V segment lost 2 bases, leaving 6 bases of the junction unmatched. The CDR3 runs 15 residues. In germline, CDR1 is SEHNR, CDR2 FQNEAQ (reference sequence). CDR3 region: CASSLRTGGGEKLFF. CDR3 in DNA: TGTGCCAGCAGCTTACGTACAGGGGGTGGTGAAAAACTGTTTTTT.

The V gene is TRBV9, the J gene TRBJ1-2, with a tentative D call TRBD1 (6 bases). The CDR3 runs 15 residues. The germline V gene has CDR1 SGDLS and CDR2 YYNGEE. V was trimmed by 3 bases and J by 3 bases, leaving 15 bases between them. The CDR3, as DNA: TGTGCCAGCAGCGCCCGACAGGCCCCTGACTATGGCTACACCTTC. It encodes CASSARQAPDYGYTF.

V usage is TRBV5-4 and J usage is TRBJ1-1, with a tentative D call TRBD1 (5 bases). V shed 0 bases and J shed 5 bases, with 14 bases lying between them. Germline assignment: CDR1 SGHNT and CDR2 YYREEE (reference sequence). CDR3 size: 15 residues. CDR3 protein: CASSLGGAGSTEAFF. The CDR3 DNA reads as TGTGCCAGCAGCTTGGGGGGCGCCGGGTCTACTGAAGCTTTCTTT.

This clone was observed a single time. The chain carries TRBV15 and TRBJ2-7; possibly TRBD1 for D (6 bases). Trimming removed 3 bases at V and 2 bases at J, with 14 bases between. The CDR3 is 15 amino acids. Germline V gene lookup returns CDR1 LNHNV and CDR2 YYDKDF (reference sequence). The CDR3 DNA follows: TGTGCCACCAGCAGTAACCACGGACAGACCTACGAGCAGTACTTC. It encodes CATSSNHGQTYEQYF.

The chain is built from TRBV18 and TRBJ2-3; 9 positions agree with TRBD2. CDR1 is KGHSH, CDR2 LQKENI, per germline. The V and J ends lost 3 bases and 3 bases, in that order; junction bases with no gene match: 7. This CDR3 comprises 16 residues. The CDR3 coding sequence is TGTGCCAGCTCACCCACTAGCGGGCGTCCTACAGATACGCAGTATTTT. Translating it yields CASSPTSGRPTDTQYF.

The chain carries TRBV6-5 and TRBJ2-1; TRBD1 aligns across 8 bases. Germline loops: CDR1 MNHEY, CDR2 SVGAGI. The length of the CDR3 is 15 residues. J was trimmed by 7 bases and V by 3 bases; bases with no gene match: 8. CDR3 bases: TGTGCCAGCAGTTATGCCCAGGGGGCGTTGAATGAGCAGTTCTTC. Translated, it gives CASSYAQGALNEQFF.

This clone was seen only a few times. The chain links TRBV27 to TRBJ1-2, with TRBD1 identical over 7 bases. The length of the CDR3 is 15 residues. Germline trimming cut 5 bases from V and 7 bases from J; bases unmatched to any gene: 13. The germline V gene encodes CDR1 MNHEY and CDR2 SMNVEV (reference sequence). CDR3 DNA: TGTGCCAGCAGTCCCTATACGAGCCAGGGGGGTGGCTACACCTTC. Encoded protein: CASSPYTSQGGGYTF.

This chain joins TRBV29-1 and TRBJ2-7, with TRBD2 matching 8 bases. Germline loops: CDR1 SQVTM, CDR2 ANQGSEA. The length of the CDR3 is 17 residues. J was trimmed by 6 bases and V by 2 bases; bases with no gene match: 18. In DNA form, the CDR3 reads TGCAGCGTTGAATCGGGGTTTGGAGCGGGAGTCCCTACCGAGCAGTACTTC. This gives the protein CSVESGFGAGVPTEQYF.

The chain is built from TRBV6-6 and TRBJ1-1, with D unclear. Germline V gene data show CDR1 as MNHNY and CDR2 as SVGAGI (reference sequence). With 10 bases removed from V and 1 base from J, the gap between germline ends came to 4 bases. This CDR3 region has 10 residues. The CDR3 DNA reads as TGTGCCATAAAGAACACTGAAGCTTTCTTT. This sequence encodes CAIKNTEAFF.

A few counts support this clone. The J gene is TRBJ1-1, the V gene TRBV19; D uncertain. The germline gives CDR1 LNHDA, CDR2 SQIVND (reference sequence). This CDR3 has 13 amino acids. V lost 7 bases and J 1 base, leaving 10 bases between the germline ends. CDR3: CASKWQKNTEAFF. As DNA, the CDR3 is TGTGCCAGTAAGTGGCAGAAGAACACTGAAGCTTTCTTT.

The gene calls are TRBV27 and TRBJ1-6; 7 bases are a match to TRBD1. The V segment lost 7 bases and the J segment 6 bases; nucleotides outside the gene matches: 6. Germline V gene lookup returns CDR1 MNHEY and CDR2 SMNVEV (reference sequence). The CDR3 contains 14 residues. The CDR3 here is CASKMGQINSPLHF. For the CDR3, the DNA is TGTGCCAGCAAAATGGGACAGATTAATTCACCCCTCCACTTT.

The chain employs TRBV28 and TRBJ2-7; tentatively, D is TRBD1 (6 bases). The CDR3 runs 14 residues. Germline assignment: CDR1 MDHEN and CDR2 SYDVKM. Trimming took off 5 bases at V and 2 bases at J, with 13 bases between the two ends. The CDR3 sequence: CASSPWGQPYEQYF. CDR3 in DNA: TGTGCCAGCAGTCCCTGGGGGCAGCCCTACGAGCAGTACTTC. The full variable domain, with the rest looked up from reference TRBV28 and TRBJ2-7, is DVKVTQSSRYLVKRTGEKVFLECVQDMDHENMFWYRQDPGLGLRLIYFSYDVKMKEKGDIPEGYSVSREKKERFSLILESASTNQTSMYLCASSPWGQPYEQYFGPGTRLTVT.

The chain employs TRBV7-2 and TRBJ2-6; 11 positions match TRBD1. The CDR3 runs 18 residues. The germline V gene encodes CDR1 SGHTA and CDR2 FQGNSA. V was pared by 2 bases and J by 0 bases, with 3 bases of the junction left unmatched. CDR3 loop: CASSLFGTGGSGANVLTF. CDR3 nucleotide sequence: TGTGCCAGCAGCTTATTCGGGACAGGGGGCTCTGGGGCCAACGTCCTGACTTTC. Full variable domain (remainder filled in from reference TRBV7-2 and TRBJ2-6): GAGVSQSPSNKVTEKGKDVELRCDPISGHTALYWYRQSLGQGLEFLIYFQGNSAPDKSGLPSDRFSAERTGGSVSTLTIQRTQQEDSAVYLCASSLFGTGGSGANVLTFGAGSRLTVL.

This clone was seen a single time. This chain uses TRBV2 with TRBJ1-5; 7 nucleotides agree with TRBD1. There are 16 residues in the CDR3. Germline V gene lookup returns CDR1 SNHLY and CDR2 FYNNEI. Trimming took 5 bases from V and 0 from J; bases not matched to a gene: 7. CDR3 coding DNA: TGTGCCAGCAGTAGGGACAGCGCTTATAGCAATCAGCCCCAGCATTTT. Its translation: CASSRDSAYSNQPQHF.

This chain links TRBV5-1 with TRBJ1-5; a weak D match, TRBD1 (6 bases). Trimming took 0 bases from V and 3 from J, leaving 10 bases between them. Per germline, CDR1 SGHRS and CDR2 YFSETQ. The CDR3 has 15 amino acids. The CDR3 is CASSLASGANQPQHF. The CDR3 DNA reads as TGCGCCAGCAGCTTGGCGTCAGGGGCCAATCAGCCCCAGCATTTT.